What follows are 28 T cell receptor beta chains derived from one specimen sequenced in a study of blood T cell repertoires in COVID-19. Assay used: immunoSEQ multiplex PCR; TCRdb lists only in-frame clones, some missing. Of about 140,000 clones listed, roughly 88% were seen once; the top ten hold 1.5% to 2%. The sample taken for sequencing was peripheral blood. These receptors were collected from a man aged 70-80 years with acute or convalescent COVID-19.

The V and J genes are TRBV19 and TRBJ1-2; TRBD1 might be the D (5 bases). Germline lookup yields CDR1 LNHDA and CDR2 SQIVND (reference sequence). Trimming stripped 1 base from V and 3 bases from J, with 9 bases between. This CDR3 has 14 residues. The CDR3 nucleotides read TGTGCCAGTAGTATAGGGTCAGGGTACTATGGCTACACCTTC. Its translation: CASSIGSGYYGYTF.

This clone has only a few counts. This chain joins TRBV28 and TRBJ1-6; 9 bases match TRBD1. The CDR3 contains 15 residues. Trimming at V came to 5 bases and at J to 7 bases, leaving 6 bases not matched to a gene. In germline, CDR1 is MDHEN, CDR2 SYDVKM. DNA for the CDR3: TGTGCCAGCAGTCTTGGGGACAGGGAGAATTCACCCCTCCACTTT. It yields the protein CASSLGDRENSPLHF.

The chain combines TRBV6-5 with TRBJ1-6; 9 bases are a match to TRBD1. This CDR3 spans 14 amino acids. After removal of 10 bases from V and 3 bases from J, the junction contained 4 bases not matched to a gene. Germline loops: CDR1 MNHEY, CDR2 SVGAGI. The CDR3 is CATRQGDYNSPLHF. The CDR3 DNA follows: TGTGCCACAAGACAGGGGGACTATAATTCACCCCTCCACTTT.

This chain joins TRBV5-4 and TRBJ2-5; D is perhaps TRBD2 (6 bases). This CDR3 is 18 amino acids long. V shed 0 bases and J shed 7 bases, with 25 bases lying between them. In germline, CDR1 is SGHNT, CDR2 YYREEE (reference sequence). The CDR3 DNA is TGTGCCAGCAGCTTGGGCGGGACCTTGAGGCGTGGGCTGGGGACCCAGTACTTC. Translated, it gives CASSLGGTLRRGLGTQYF. The full variable domain, in which reference TRBV5-4 and TRBJ2-5 provide the parts outside the CDR3, is ETGVTQSPTHLIKTRGQQVTLRCSSQSGHNTVSWYQQALGQGPQFIFQYYREEENGRGNFPPRFSGLQFPNYSSELNVNALELDDSALYLCASSLGGTLRRGLGTQYFGPGTRLLVL.

The chain employs TRBV6-5 and TRBJ1-5; D is ambiguous. Trimming stripped 6 bases from V and 6 bases from J, with 12 bases between. There are 13 residues in the CDR3. Germline lookup yields CDR1 MNHEY and CDR2 SVGAGI. CDR3 amino acids: CASRRSEFQPQHF. DNA of the CDR3: TGTGCCAGCAGACGATCGGAGTTTCAGCCCCAGCATTTT.

The chain carries TRBV5-1 and TRBJ2-7; 12 nucleotides agree with TRBD2. Germline V gene sequence: CDR1 SGHRS, CDR2 YFSETQ. Germline trimming cut 5 bases from V and 4 bases from J; bases unmatched to any gene: 13. The CDR3 spans 17 residues. CDR3 DNA: TGCGCCAGCAGTCCCCTTCCTAGCGGGAGGGCCAGTTACGAGCAGTACTTC. This encodes CASSPLPSGRASYEQYF.

The chain employs TRBV2 and TRBJ2-3, with D maybe TRBD1 (6 bases). Trimming stripped 1 base from V and 1 base from J, with 12 bases between. Germline CDR1 and CDR2: SNHLY and FYNNEI. The CDR3 is 16 amino acids. The CDR3 reads CASSEGQGIGTDTQYF. The CDR3 DNA reads as TGTGCCAGCAGTGAAGGGCAGGGGATAGGCACAGATACGCAGTATTTT. The entire variable domain, with the rest obtained from reference TRBV2 and TRBJ2-3, is as follows: EPEVTQTPSHQVTQMGQEVILRCVPISNHLYFYWYRQILGQKVEFLVSFYNNEISEKSEIFDDQFSVERPDGSNFTLKIRSTKLEDSAMYFCASSEGQGIGTDTQYFGPGTRLTVL.

Regarding this clone: Other DNA sequences in the same sample also yield this CDR3. V and J are TRBV6-5 and TRBJ1-2, with 8 bases lining up with TRBD1. Germline CDR1 MNHEY, CDR2 SVGAGI. The junction had 5 bases not matched to a gene; V was cut back by 6 bases and J by 2 bases. The CDR3 is made up of 14 amino acids. The CDR3 sequence is CASRPTGANYGYTF. Here the CDR3 DNA reads TGTGCCAGCAGGCCGACAGGGGCGAACTATGGCTACACCTTC.

This rearrangement joins TRBV28 to TRBJ1-2; 7 bases are a match to TRBD1. The V gene end was trimmed by 6 bases and the J gene end by 7 bases; junction bases not matched to a gene: 11. Germline-derived CDR1 and CDR2 are MDHEN and SYDVKM. The CDR3 is 14 amino acids. DNA of the CDR3: TGTGCCAGCAGGAGAAGGGGGCGAGGTGGTGGCTACACCTTC. This codes for CASRRRGRGGGYTF.

This sequence joins TRBV3-1 (or the pseudogene TRBV3-2) and TRBJ2-5; weak D call: TRBD1 (6 bases). V was clipped by 3 bases and J by 2 bases, with 13 bases between them. The germline gives CDR1 LGHDT, CDR2 YNNKEL (reference sequence). The CDR3 is 15 residues long. CDR3 protein: CASSHPGTIQETQYF. As DNA, the CDR3 is TGTGCCAGCAGCCACCCCGGGACAATACAAGAGACCCAGTACTTC.

This chain uses TRBV2 with TRBJ2-3; D is possibly TRBD2 (6 bases). V was cut by 4 bases and J by 3 bases, with 11 bases left in between. CDR3 size: 14 residues. Germline CDR1 reads SNHLY; CDR2 reads FYNNEI. This CDR3 is CASSGRLGTDTQYF. DNA for the CDR3: TGTGCCAGCAGTGGTCGACTAGGAACAGATACGCAGTATTTT.

This chain joins TRBV5-1 and TRBJ1-1, with 8 positions matching TRBD1. The germline V gene encodes CDR1 SGHRS and CDR2 YFSETQ. Unmatched junction bases numbered 7, after V lost 0 bases and J lost 6 bases. The CDR3 is 15 amino acids. The CDR3 is CASSLGTGPVSEAFF. In DNA, the CDR3 is TGCGCCAGCAGCTTGGGGACAGGGCCGGTATCTGAAGCTTTCTTT.

This clone was observed a single time. The chain employs TRBV18 and TRBJ1-5; a possible D gene is TRBD1 (6 bases). The V gene lost 6 bases and the J gene lost 1 base, with 19 bases spanning the gap. The CDR3 consists of 17 residues. Germline CDR1 KGHSH, CDR2 LQKENI. In nucleotides, the CDR3 is TGTGCCAGCTCCCAGGGGACCCCCAGGGAGAGCAATCAGCCCCAGCATTTT. It is translated as CASSQGTPRESNQPQHF. The full variable domain, in which reference TRBV18 and TRBJ1-5 provide the parts outside the CDR3, is NAGVMQNPRHLVRRRGQEARLRCSPMKGHSHVYWYRQLPEEGLKFMVYLQKENIIDESGMPKERFSAEFPKEGPSILRIQQVVRGDSAAYFCASSQGTPRESNQPQHFGDGTRLSIL.

The sample holds a few counts of this clone. V is TRBV5-6 and J is TRBJ1-6; possibly TRBD1 for D (5 bases). There are 16 residues in the CDR3. Germline assignment: CDR1 SGHDT and CDR2 YYEEEE. V was shortened by 2 bases and J by 8 bases, with 17 bases between the two germline ends. CDR3 sequence (DNA): TGTGCCAGCAGCTTAAAGGGGTGGGGAATGGATTCACCCCTCCACTTT. Its translation: CASSLKGWGMDSPLHF. Using reference TRBV5-6 and TRBJ1-6 for the parts outside the CDR3, the full variable domain is DAGVTQSPTHLIKTRGQQVTLRCSPKSGHDTVSWYQQALGQGPQFIFQYYEEEERQRGNFPDRFSGHQFPNYSSELNVNALLLGDSALYLCASSLKGWGMDSPLHFGNGTRLTVT.

In this sample, this clone turned up once. The chain employs TRBV18 and TRBJ2-7; TRBD1 matches at 7 bases. Losses at the gene ends were 3 bases for V and 2 bases for J; bases not matched to a gene: 7. The CDR3 sequence is 15 residues long. Looked up from germline, CDR1 is KGHSH and CDR2 is LQKENI. In DNA form, the CDR3 reads TGTGCCAGCTCACCCATGAAGGGACAGACCTACGAGCAGTACTTC. Translated, it gives CASSPMKGQTYEQYF.

V usage is TRBV3-1 (or the pseudogene TRBV3-2) and J usage is TRBJ2-7; 7 positions agree with TRBD1. The CDR3 runs to 14 residues. Germline CDR1 LGHDT, CDR2 YNNKEL (reference sequence). Trimming at V came to 4 bases and at J to 1 base, leaving 4 bases not matched to a gene. The CDR3 sequence is CASSPQQGSYEQYF. Here the CDR3 DNA reads TGTGCCAGCAGCCCACAACAGGGGTCCTACGAGCAGTACTTC.

CDR3 region: CASSRGGINPEAFF. The CDR3 region has the DNA TGTGCCAGTAGTAGAGGGGGAATCAATCCTGAAGCTTTCTTT. The chain has TRBV19 and TRBJ1-1; weak D call: TRBD1 (6 bases). This CDR3 is 14 amino acids long. The V end was cut by 4 bases, the J end by 6 bases, with 15 bases between. Germline V lookup: CDR1 LNHDA, CDR2 SQIVND (reference sequence).

The chain carries TRBV19 and TRBJ2-3; TRBD2 is a possible D gene (5 bases). In germline, CDR1 is LNHDA, CDR2 SQIVND (reference sequence). V shed 7 bases and J shed 1 base, with 12 bases lying between them. The CDR3 runs to 14 residues. Here the CDR3 reads CASNLGVGTDTQYF. In DNA form, the CDR3 reads TGTGCCAGTAATCTCGGGGTCGGCACAGATACGCAGTATTTT. Looking up the rest from reference TRBV19 and TRBJ2-3 gives the full variable domain: DGGITQSPKYLFRKEGQNVTLSCEQNLNHDAMYWYRQDPGQGLRLIYYSQIVNDFQKGDIAEGYSVSREKKESFPLTVTSAQKNPTAFYLCASNLGVGTDTQYFGPGTRLTVL.

Worth noting for this clone: The junction does not match germline at one end; this may be a read error. V usage is TRBV29-1 and J usage is TRBJ1-2, with 7 bases that match TRBD1. The CDR3 runs 15 residues. Germline CDR1 and CDR2: SQVTM and ANQGSEA. The CDR3 here is CSVEEYTGANYGYTF. The CDR3 DNA sequence: TGCAGCGTTGAAGAATACACAGGGGCCAACTACGGCTACACCTTC.

J is TRBJ1-5 and V is TRBV5-8; tentatively, D is TRBD1 (5 bases). The V end lost 3 bases, the J end lost 0 bases, and 10 bases lay between the germline ends. CDR1 and CDR2 (germline): SGHTS, YDEGEE. There are 15 residues in the CDR3. CDR3 bases: TGTGCCAGCAGCTCAGGGTTTAATAGCAATCAGCCCCAGCATTTT. Protein sequence: CASSSGFNSNQPQHF.

This clone is a singleton in its sample. The chain couples TRBV5-5 to TRBJ2-5, with 14 bases aligning to TRBD2. TRBJ2-7 matches the DNA end more closely, so the J call is doubtful. The CDR3 runs to 14 residues. The V gene's germline CDR1 is SGHKS and CDR2 YYEKEE (reference sequence). CDR3 residues: CASSLGLAGGEQYF. CDR3 in DNA: TGTGCCAGCAGCTTAGGACTAGCGGGAGGCGAGCAGTACTTC.

The CDR3 loop is CASSYSLGGSKETQYF. In nucleotides, the CDR3 is TGTGCCAGCAGTTACTCCCTAGGGGGCTCAAAAGAGACCCAGTACTTC. This sequence joins TRBV6-5 and TRBJ2-5; 7 bases line up with TRBD1. With V trimmed by 0 bases and J by 3 bases, 7 bases remained unmatched. CDR3 length: 16 amino acids. Germline CDR1 and CDR2: MNHEY and SVGAGI.

With respect to this clone: The junction departs from the called germline gene at one end, perhaps through a read error. The V call is TRBV6-1, the J call TRBJ2-2; weak D call: TRBD1 (5 bases). The germline V gene has CDR1 MNHNS and CDR2 SASEGT. CDR3 length equals 16 residues. CDR3 region: CASTESETVNTGELFF. The CDR3 coding sequence is TGTGCCAGCACTGAATCCGAGACAGTGAACACCGGGGAGCTGTTTTTT.

V and J are TRBV19 and TRBJ1-5; 7 positions match TRBD1. Trimming at V came to 4 bases and at J to 5 bases, leaving 8 bases not matched to a gene. CDR1 and CDR2 (germline): LNHDA, SQIVND (reference sequence). The CDR3 is made up of 15 amino acids. This CDR3 is CASSTQTGVHQPQHF. The DNA of the CDR3 is TGTGCCAGTAGTACCCAAACAGGGGTCCATCAGCCCCAGCATTTT. Looking up the rest from reference TRBV19 and TRBJ1-5 gives the full variable domain: DGGITQSPKYLFRKEGQNVTLSCEQNLNHDAMYWYRQDPGQGLRLIYYSQIVNDFQKGDIAEGYSVSREKKESFPLTVTSAQKNPTAFYLCASSTQTGVHQPQHFGDGTRLSIL.

This chain links TRBV5-1 with TRBJ2-6; D is unclear. This CDR3 has 15 residues. Germline CDR1 reads SGHRS; CDR2 reads YFSETQ. V was cut by 4 bases and J by 2 bases, with 10 bases left in between. The CDR3 nucleotides read TGCGCCAGCAGCCTTTATACTACTGGGGCCAACGTCCTGACTTTC. Its protein is CASSLYTTGANVLTF. Full variable domain (rest looked up from reference TRBV5-1 and TRBJ2-6): KAGVTQTPRYLIKTRGQQVTLSCSPISGHRSVSWYQQTPGQGLQFLFEYFSETQRNKGNFPGRFSGRQFSNSRSEMNVSTLELGDSALYLCASSLYTTGANVLTFGAGSRLTVL.

This clone was seen just once. The V call is TRBV19, the J call TRBJ1-1, with D possibly being TRBD1 (6 bases). V lost 2 bases, J lost 7 bases, and 11 bases lay in between. The CDR3 loop spans 13 amino acids. The germline V gene has CDR1 LNHDA and CDR2 SQIVND (reference sequence). In DNA, the CDR3 is TGTGCCAGTAGTATAAAGGTGGACAGTGAAGCTTTCTTT. Its translation is CASSIKVDSEAFF. Using reference TRBV19 and TRBJ1-1 for the parts outside the CDR3, the full variable domain is DGGITQSPKYLFRKEGQNVTLSCEQNLNHDAMYWYRQDPGQGLRLIYYSQIVNDFQKGDIAEGYSVSREKKESFPLTVTSAQKNPTAFYLCASSIKVDSEAFFGQGTRLTVV.

The V and J genes are TRBV5-5 and TRBJ2-7; no clear D. V gave up 2 bases and J gave up 1 base, with 10 bases separating them. The germline CDR1 and CDR2 sequences are SGHKS and YYEKEE (reference sequence). The length of the CDR3 is 14 residues. CDR3 in amino acids: CASSFGDTSYEQYF. The CDR3 DNA is TGTGCCAGCAGCTTTGGCGACACTTCCTACGAGCAGTACTTC. Based on the CDR3 plus reference TRBV5-5 and TRBJ2-7, the full variable domain is DAGVTQSPTHLIKTRGQQVTLRCSPISGHKSVSWYQQVLGQGPQFIFQYYEKEERGRGNFPDRFSARQFPNYSSELNVNALLLGDSALYLCASSFGDTSYEQYFGPGTRLTVT.

The gene calls are TRBV5-5 and TRBJ1-5; 7 bases are shared with TRBD1. V gave up 0 bases and J gave up 7 bases; unmatched junction bases: 7. The CDR3 length is 15 residues. The germline V gene encodes CDR1 SGHKS and CDR2 YYEKEE (reference sequence). In DNA, the CDR3 is TGTGCCAGCAGCTTGGGGGACAGCTCCGCGCAGCCCCAGCATTTT. Its protein is CASSLGDSSAQPQHF.